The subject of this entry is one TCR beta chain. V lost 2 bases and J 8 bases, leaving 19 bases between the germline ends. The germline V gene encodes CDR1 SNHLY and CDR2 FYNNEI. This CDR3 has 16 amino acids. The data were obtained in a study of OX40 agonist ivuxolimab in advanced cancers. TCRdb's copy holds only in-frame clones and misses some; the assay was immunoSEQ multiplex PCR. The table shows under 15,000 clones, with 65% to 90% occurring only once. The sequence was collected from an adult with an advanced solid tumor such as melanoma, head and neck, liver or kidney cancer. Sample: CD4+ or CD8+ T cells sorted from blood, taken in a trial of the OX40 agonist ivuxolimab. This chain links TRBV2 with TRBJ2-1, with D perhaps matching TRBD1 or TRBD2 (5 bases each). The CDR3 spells CASSELGDDRMHEQFF. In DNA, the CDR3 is TGTGCCAGCAGTGAATTAGGGGACGATCGGATGCATGAGCAGTTCTTC.